Below, 18 T cell receptor beta chains from the same sample are listed, as sequenced in a study of spatial heterogeneity in lung cancer. Broader study findings: The study found that expanded intratumoral alpha and beta TCR counts tracked tumor mutation counts.

Time point reported: sample taken at primary tumor resection. These TCRs' antigens remain unknown. In TCRdb, the 5' RACE reads were re-called with MiXCR into one record per CDR3 protein. Of about 720 distinct CDR3 sequences listed, approximately 15% are singletons. The sample in question was lung tumor tissue, obtained at surgery. These TCRs come from a male donor with early-stage non-small cell lung cancer.

In regard to this clonotype: Because the library targeted alpha chains, this beta chain is an off-target read whose size means little. This chain joins TRBV7-9 and TRBJ2-6; 7 bases are a match to TRBD1. The V gene end was trimmed by 1 base and the J gene end by 2 bases; junction bases not matched to a gene: 2. In germline, CDR1 is SEHNR, CDR2 FQNEAQ (reference sequence). The CDR3 loop spans 16 amino acids. CDR3 sequence: CASSLGTGAGANVLTF. In nucleotides, the CDR3 is TGTGCCAGCAGCTTAGGAACAGGGGCTGGGGCCAACGTCCTGACTTTC. The whole variable domain, filled in from reference TRBV7-9 and TRBJ2-6, reads DTGVSQNPRHKITKRGQNVTFRCDPISEHNRLYWYRQTLGQGPEFLTYFQNEAQLEKSRLLSDRFSAERPKGSFSTLEIQRTEQGDSAMYLCASSLGTGAGANVLTFGAGSRLTVL.

This clonotype was detected only a few times. Being off target in a library aimed at alpha chains, this beta chain has a size of little meaning. The genes are TRBV28 and TRBJ1-3, with D perhaps matching TRBD1 (5 bases). The CDR3 spans 14 residues. V was shortened by 7 bases and J by 5 bases, with 15 bases between the two germline ends. Per germline, CDR1 MDHEN and CDR2 SYDVKM. The CDR3 protein is CASTPGGYRNTIYF. CDR3 in DNA: TGTGCCAGCACCCCCGGGGGTTATAGAAACACCATATATTTT.

This clonotype is judged large (0.1 to 1%). This beta chain slipped into a library made for alpha chains as a stray read, so its size is not meaningful. V is TRBV28 and J is TRBJ1-6; 8 positions match TRBD1. The germline V gene encodes CDR1 MDHEN and CDR2 SYDVKM. The CDR3 has 17 amino acids. Germline trimming cut 2 bases from V and 0 bases from J; bases unmatched to any gene: 3. The CDR3 coding sequence is TGTGCCAGCAGTTTAGACACAGGGGGCTCCTATAATTCACCCCTCCACTTT. Translating gives CASSLDTGGSYNSPLHF.

This clonotype was picked up a small number of times. For a library built for alpha chains, this beta chain is a stray read; little rests on its size. The V gene is TRBV5-4, the J gene TRBJ2-5; 7 positions agree with TRBD2. Germline CDR1 is SGHNT and CDR2 is YYREEE (reference sequence). The CDR3 has 14 amino acids. Trimming cost V 2 bases and J 1 base; bases outside gene matches: 2. CDR3 DNA: TGTGCCAGCAGCTTCGGGGGGACCCAAGAGACCCAGTACTTC. As protein: CASSFGGTQETQYF. Full variable domain (remainder filled in from reference TRBV5-4 and TRBJ2-5): ETGVTQSPTHLIKTRGQQVTLRCSSQSGHNTVSWYQQALGQGPQFIFQYYREEENGRGNFPPRFSGLQFPNYSSELNVNALELDDSALYLCASSFGGTQETQYFGPGTRLLVL.

By share of the sample, this clonotype is large. This beta chain is an off-target read within a library intended for alpha chains, so its frequency means little. This sequence joins TRBV11-2 and TRBJ2-3; D uncertain. The V end was cut by 5 bases, the J end by 2 bases, with 8 bases between. This CDR3 has 13 amino acids. Germline V lookup: CDR1 SGHAT, CDR2 FQNNGV. The CDR3 DNA is TGTGCCAGCAGCGCCCCCTACACAGATACGCAGTATTTT. This sequence encodes CASSAPYTDTQYF.

This clonotype rates as large. This beta chain was picked up by a library intended for alpha chains and is off target, so its count carries little meaning. The V and J genes are TRBV20-1 and TRBJ2-2; 13 bases match TRBD2. There are 15 residues in the CDR3. The ends lost 6 bases at V and 4 bases at J; junction bases unmatched: 5. Germline V gene data show CDR1 as DFQATT and CDR2 as SNEGSKA (reference sequence). This CDR3 is CSADGLAGVTGELFF. DNA for the CDR3: TGCAGTGCCGACGGACTAGCGGGAGTCACCGGGGAGCTGTTTTTT.

For this clonotype: This beta chain turned up in a library designed for alpha chains; as an off-target read, its abundance says little. The chain has TRBV7-9 and TRBJ1-2; the D gene is possibly TRBD1 (6 bases). CDR1 and CDR2 (germline): SEHNR, FQNEAQ (reference sequence). This CDR3 is 15 amino acids long. V was shortened by 0 bases and J by 0 bases, with 8 bases between the two germline ends. CDR3 residues: CASSLAGGTNYGYTF. The CDR3 nucleotides are TGTGCCAGCAGCTTAGCAGGGGGAACTAACTATGGCTACACCTTC. The variable domain in full, with the rest retrieved from reference TRBV7-9 and TRBJ1-2, is DTGVSQNPRHKITKRGQNVTFRCDPISEHNRLYWYRQTLGQGPEFLTYFQNEAQLEKSRLLSDRFSAERPKGSFSTLEIQRTEQGDSAMYLCASSLAGGTNYGYTFGSGTRLTVV.

This clonotype is large (0.1 to 1%) by share. This beta chain is a stray sequence in a library constructed for alpha chains; its clone size is not meaningful. The chain has TRBV30 and TRBJ1-4; perhaps TRBD1 as D (5 bases). V was pared by 5 bases and J by 7 bases, with 17 bases between. The CDR3 loop spans 14 amino acids. Germline lookup yields CDR1 GTSNPN and CDR2 SVGIG (reference sequence). The CDR3 coding sequence is TGTGCCTGGGGTTCCGGGACCCTCAGTGAAAAACTGTTTTTT. Residues: CAWGSGTLSEKLFF.

As concerns this clonotype: This beta chain lies outside the target of a library built for alpha chains; its clone size means little. This chain links TRBV6-5 with TRBJ2-6; possibly TRBD2 for D (6 bases). CDR1 and CDR2 (germline): MNHEY, SVGAGI. V lost 5 bases to trimming and J lost 0 bases, with 11 bases between them. The CDR3 length is 16 residues. The CDR3 here is CASSRAGSSGANVLTF. CDR3 bases: TGTGCCAGCAGTCGTGCCGGGAGCTCTGGGGCCAACGTCCTGACTTTC.

On this clonotype itself: As an off-target read in a library built for alpha chains, this beta chain has a frequency of little significance. V is TRBV7-8 and J is TRBJ1-2, with unresolved D. With 2 bases removed from V and 9 bases from J, the gap between germline ends came to 13 bases. Germline-derived CDR1 and CDR2 are SGHVS and FQNEAQ. This CDR3 comprises 13 residues. CDR3 sequence: CASSLSTSGSYTF. The CDR3 coding sequence is TGTGCCAGCAGCTTATCCACCTCTGGAAGCTACACCTTC.

This clonotype is large (0.1 to 1%). The library was prepared for alpha chains; this beta chain is a stray read, so its frequency means little. This chain uses TRBV5-1 with TRBJ2-3; 8 nucleotides line up with TRBD1. Germline CDR1 SGHRS, CDR2 YFSETQ. This CDR3 has 16 residues. V shed 1 base and J 2 bases; nucleotides not matched to a gene: 6. DNA of the CDR3: TGCGCCAGCAGCTTGTCGGACAGGGCAGTCACAGATACGCAGTATTTT. Its translation: CASSLSDRAVTDTQYF.

As regards this clonotype: The size of this beta chain means little, since it is a stray read in a library made for alpha chains. The gene calls are TRBV29-1 and TRBJ2-3; 8 nucleotides agree with TRBD2. Trimming cost V 7 bases and J 0 bases; bases outside gene matches: 3. CDR1 and CDR2 (germline): SQVTM, ANQGSEA. The CDR3 is 13 amino acids. CDR3 DNA sequence: TGCAGCGCCGGCGGGGGGAGCACAGATACGCAGTATTTT. This translates into CSAGGGSTDTQYF.

In its sample, this clonotype was seen a few times. This beta chain is an unintended read in a library built for alpha chains; its size means little. The chain has TRBV5-1 and TRBJ2-1, with D perhaps TRBD2 (5 bases). Germline CDR1 reads SGHRS; CDR2 reads YFSETQ. V lost 4 bases and J lost 6, with 14 bases in between. The CDR3 covers 14 residues. CDR3 coding DNA: TGCGCCAGCAGCCGGGCCGAGCGGAGCAATGAGCAGTTCTTC. It yields the protein CASSRAERSNEQFF.

A remark on this clonotype: In a library made to pick up alpha chains, this beta chain is a stray read with a size that means little. The chain links TRBV11-2 to TRBJ2-7; tentative D call: TRBD1 (5 bases). The germline CDR1 and CDR2 sequences are SGHAT and FQNNGV. Trimming shortened V by 2 bases and J by 2 bases, and 7 bases separated the two germline ends. The CDR3 has 13 amino acids. CDR3 region: CASSLQGPYEQYF. CDR3 in DNA: TGTGCCAGCAGCTTACAGGGCCCCTACGAGCAGTACTTC.

In its sample, this clonotype ranks as large. The library was prepared for alpha chains; this beta chain is a stray read, so its frequency means little. The J gene is TRBJ2-3, the V gene TRBV4-1, with D uncertain. CDR3 length equals 15 residues. Germline V gives CDR1 MGHRA, CDR2 YSYEKL. Trimming left V 0 bases short and J 4 bases short, with 11 bases between. This CDR3 reads CASSQDPDPADTQYF. The DNA of the CDR3 is TGCGCCAGCAGCCAAGACCCGGATCCCGCAGATACGCAGTATTTT.

As regards this clonotype: The library was designed around alpha chains, so this beta chain is a stray read whose abundance carries little weight. The chain carries TRBV6-7 and TRBJ1-2; D uncertain. TRBV6-7 is given ORF status, its function remaining uncertain. Trimming left V 8 bases short and J 4 bases short, with 17 bases between. This CDR3 contains 14 residues. CDR3 nucleotides: TGTGCCAGCTTACGCAGCGGACGGGTCTATGGCTACACCTTC. This gives the protein CASLRSGRVYGYTF.

By share, this clonotype counts as large. This beta chain was picked up by a library intended for alpha chains and is off target, so its count carries little meaning. This chain uses TRBV12-3 or TRBV12-4 with TRBJ2-5; D not certain. This CDR3 region has 11 residues. The germline V and J ends were trimmed by 3 bases and 5 bases, with 4 bases remaining between them. For the CDR3, the DNA is TGTGCCAGCAGTTTCCAGGAGACCCAGTACTTC. It yields the protein CASSFQETQYF.

This clonotype was observed a handful of times. This beta chain is a stray read from a library made for alpha chains; its abundance is not meaningful. The J gene is TRBJ2-1, the V gene TRBV4-2; 9 bases agree with TRBD2. The V and J ends lost 0 bases and 0 bases, in that order; junction bases with no gene match: 12. Germline V gene sequence: CDR1 LGHNA, CDR2 YNFKEQ. The CDR3 has 20 residues. As DNA, the CDR3 is TGTGCCAGCAGCCAAGAGAGAGGGCTAGCGGGACGACTCTCCTACAATGAGCAGTTCTTC. This gives the protein CASSQERGLAGRLSYNEQFF.